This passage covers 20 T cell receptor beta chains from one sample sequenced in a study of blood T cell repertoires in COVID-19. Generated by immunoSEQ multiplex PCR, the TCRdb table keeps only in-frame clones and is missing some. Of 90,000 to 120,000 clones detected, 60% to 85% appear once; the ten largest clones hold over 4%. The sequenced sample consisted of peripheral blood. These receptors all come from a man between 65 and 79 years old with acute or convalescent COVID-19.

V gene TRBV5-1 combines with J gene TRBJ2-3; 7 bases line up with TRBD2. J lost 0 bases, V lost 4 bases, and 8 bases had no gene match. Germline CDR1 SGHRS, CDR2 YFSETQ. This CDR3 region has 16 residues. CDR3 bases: TGCGCCAGCAGCCCTTCGACTAGCTCTAGCACAGATACGCAGTATTTT. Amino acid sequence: CASSPSTSSSTDTQYF.

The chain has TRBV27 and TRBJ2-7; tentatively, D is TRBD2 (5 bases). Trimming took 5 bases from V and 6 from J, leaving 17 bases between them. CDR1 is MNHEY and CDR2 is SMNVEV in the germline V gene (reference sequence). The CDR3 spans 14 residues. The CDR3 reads CASSPTRTGGEQYF. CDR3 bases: TGTGCCAGCAGTCCGACACGGACTGGCGGCGAGCAGTACTTC.

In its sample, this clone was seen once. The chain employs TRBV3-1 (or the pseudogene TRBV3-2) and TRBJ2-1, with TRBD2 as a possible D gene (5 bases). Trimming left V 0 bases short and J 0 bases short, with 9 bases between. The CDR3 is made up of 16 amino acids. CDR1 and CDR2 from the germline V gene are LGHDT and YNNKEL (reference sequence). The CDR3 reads CASSQDMGSSYNEQFF. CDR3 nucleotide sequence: TGTGCCAGCAGCCAAGATATGGGGAGCTCCTACAATGAGCAGTTCTTC.

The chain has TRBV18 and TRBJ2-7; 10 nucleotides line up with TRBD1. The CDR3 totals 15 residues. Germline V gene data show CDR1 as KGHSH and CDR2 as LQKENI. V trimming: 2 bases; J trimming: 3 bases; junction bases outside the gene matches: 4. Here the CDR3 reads CASSPSGTGDYEQYF. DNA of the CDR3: TGTGCCAGCTCACCATCCGGGACAGGGGACTACGAGCAGTACTTC.

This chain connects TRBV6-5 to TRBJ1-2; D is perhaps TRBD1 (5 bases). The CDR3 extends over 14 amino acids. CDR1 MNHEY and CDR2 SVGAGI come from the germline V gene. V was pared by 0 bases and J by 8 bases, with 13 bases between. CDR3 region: CASSYSGQIYGYTF. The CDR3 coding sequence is TGTGCCAGCAGTTACTCGGGGCAAATTTACGGCTACACCTTC.

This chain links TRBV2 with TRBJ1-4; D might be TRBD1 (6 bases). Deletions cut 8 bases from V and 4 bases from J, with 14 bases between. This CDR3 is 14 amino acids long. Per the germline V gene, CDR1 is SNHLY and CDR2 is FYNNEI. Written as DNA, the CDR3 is TGTGCCAGCCATAGTCAGGGGTTTAATGAAAAACTGTTTTTT. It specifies CASHSQGFNEKLFF.

CDR3 sequence: CSVEGGAYGYTF. Written as DNA, the CDR3 is TGCAGCGTTGAAGGGGGCGCCTATGGCTACACCTTC. The chain couples TRBV29-1 to TRBJ1-2, with D maybe TRBD1 (5 bases). The length of the CDR3 is 12 residues. The V end was cut by 1 base, the J end by 4 bases, with 7 bases between. Germline CDR1 reads SQVTM; CDR2 reads ANQGSEA.

CDR3 region: CASSDGLVYNEQFF. The CDR3 bases are TGCGCCAGCAGCGACGGACTAGTCTACAATGAGCAGTTCTTC. The chain joins TRBV5-1 to TRBJ2-1; the match to TRBD2 covers 7 bases. The length of the CDR3 is 14 residues. Germline CDR1 is SGHRS and CDR2 is YFSETQ. The trim removed 4 bases at V and 3 bases at J, leaving 4 bases unmatched.

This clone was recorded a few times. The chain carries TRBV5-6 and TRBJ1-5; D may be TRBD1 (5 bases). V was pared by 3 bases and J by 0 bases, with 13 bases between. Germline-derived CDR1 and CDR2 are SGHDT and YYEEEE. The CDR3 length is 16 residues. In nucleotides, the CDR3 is TGTGCCAGCAGCTCCCTGGGGGGAAATAGCAATCAGCCCCAGCATTTT. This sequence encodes CASSSLGGNSNQPQHF.

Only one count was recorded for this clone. The CDR3 reads CASSQLPRTGVGYTF. The DNA for the CDR3 is TGTGCCAGCAGCCAACTTCCCCGGACAGGGGTCGGCTACACCTTC. V usage is TRBV6-6 and J usage is TRBJ1-2; 9 bases are shared with TRBD1. In germline, CDR1 is MNHNY, CDR2 SVGAGI (reference sequence). This CDR3 is built from 15 residues. V dropped 6 bases and J dropped 8; count of bases not matched to a gene: 13.

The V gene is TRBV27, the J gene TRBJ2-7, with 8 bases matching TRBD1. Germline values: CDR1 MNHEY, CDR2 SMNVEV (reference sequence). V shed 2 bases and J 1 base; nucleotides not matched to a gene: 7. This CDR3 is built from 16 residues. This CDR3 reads CASSLTARDRSYEQYF. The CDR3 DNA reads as TGTGCCAGCAGTTTAACGGCCAGGGACAGGTCCTACGAGCAGTACTTC.

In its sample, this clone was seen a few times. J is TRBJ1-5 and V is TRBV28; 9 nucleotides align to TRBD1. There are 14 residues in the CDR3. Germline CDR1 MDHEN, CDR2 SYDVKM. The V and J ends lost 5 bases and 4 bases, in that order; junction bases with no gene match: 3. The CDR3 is CASSPGQGNQPQHF. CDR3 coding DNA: TGTGCCAGCAGTCCCGGACAGGGGAATCAGCCCCAGCATTTT.

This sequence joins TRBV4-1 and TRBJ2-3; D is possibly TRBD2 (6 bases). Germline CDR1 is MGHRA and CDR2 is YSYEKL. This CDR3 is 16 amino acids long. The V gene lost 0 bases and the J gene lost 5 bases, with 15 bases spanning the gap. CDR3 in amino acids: CASSQDSWGEIDTQYF. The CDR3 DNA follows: TGCGCCAGCAGCCAAGATTCGTGGGGGGAGATAGATACGCAGTATTTT.

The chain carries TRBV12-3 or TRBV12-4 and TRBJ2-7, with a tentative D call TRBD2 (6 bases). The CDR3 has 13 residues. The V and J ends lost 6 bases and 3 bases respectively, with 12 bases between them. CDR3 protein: CASSIGGVYEQYF. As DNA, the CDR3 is TGTGCCAGCAGCATCGGGGGAGTCTACGAGCAGTACTTC.

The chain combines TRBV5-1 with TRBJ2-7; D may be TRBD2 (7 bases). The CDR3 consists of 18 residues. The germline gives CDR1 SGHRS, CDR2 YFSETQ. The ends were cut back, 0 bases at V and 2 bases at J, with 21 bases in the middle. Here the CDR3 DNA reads TGCGCCAGCAGCTTGGCCAACTCTCGCGGGGGCTTCGCCTACGAGCAGTACTTC. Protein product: CASSLANSRGGFAYEQYF.

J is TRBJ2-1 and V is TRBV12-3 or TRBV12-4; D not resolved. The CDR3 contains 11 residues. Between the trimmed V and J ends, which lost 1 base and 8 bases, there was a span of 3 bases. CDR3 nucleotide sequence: TGTGCCAGCAGTTTAGAGCATGAGCAGTTCTTC. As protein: CASSLEHEQFF.

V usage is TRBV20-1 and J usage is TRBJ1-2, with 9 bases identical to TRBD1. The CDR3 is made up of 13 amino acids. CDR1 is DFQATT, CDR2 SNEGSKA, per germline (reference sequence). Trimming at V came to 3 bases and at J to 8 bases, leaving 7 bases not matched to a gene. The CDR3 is CSASRQGEGGYTF. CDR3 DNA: TGCAGTGCTAGTCGACAGGGGGAAGGAGGCTACACCTTC.

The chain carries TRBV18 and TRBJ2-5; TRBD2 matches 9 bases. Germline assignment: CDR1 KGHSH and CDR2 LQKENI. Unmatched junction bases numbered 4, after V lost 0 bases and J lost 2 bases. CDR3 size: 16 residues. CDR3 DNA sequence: TGTGCCAGCTCACCACCAAGCGGGGGGCCACAAGAGACCCAGTACTTC. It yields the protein CASSPPSGGPQETQYF.

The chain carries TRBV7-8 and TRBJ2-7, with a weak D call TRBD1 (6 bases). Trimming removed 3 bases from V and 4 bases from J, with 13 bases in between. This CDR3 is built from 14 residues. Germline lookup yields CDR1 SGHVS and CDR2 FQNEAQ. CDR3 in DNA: TGTGCCAGCAGCTTGGGACACGCGAGTTACGAGCAGTACTTC. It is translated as CASSLGHASYEQYF.

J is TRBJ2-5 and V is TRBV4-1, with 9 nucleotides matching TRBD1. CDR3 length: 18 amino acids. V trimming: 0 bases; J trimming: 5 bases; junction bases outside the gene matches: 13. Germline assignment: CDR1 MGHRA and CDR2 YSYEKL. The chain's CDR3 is CASSQEAGPTGGLETQYF. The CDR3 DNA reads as TGCGCCAGCAGCCAAGAAGCAGGTCCGACAGGGGGTTTGGAGACCCAGTACTTC.